This T cell receptor beta chain was sequenced in a study of PD-L1 blockade in urothelial cancer. Study context: Male sex and bladder-origin urothelial cancer were recorded for about 90% of the 29 patients. After treatment start, blood was analyzed at 3 weeks (second dose) and at 6 weeks.

The time point was: peripheral blood 6 weeks after treatment start. Synthetic spike-ins, TCR analog templates, were added into each PCR. Only in-frame clones appear in the TCRdb table, and some are missing; sequencing was by immunoSEQ multiplex PCR. This table has roughly 51,000 clones, roughly 88% appearing once. With 6 bases clipped from V and 0 bases from J, the junction kept 7 bases outside the gene matches. CDR3 size: 16 residues. In germline, CDR1 is SNHLY, CDR2 FYNNEI. The chain links TRBV2 to TRBJ1-5, with 8 bases identical to TRBD1. Sequences were derived from PBMCs, sampled around atezolizumab (anti-PD-L1) treatment. The receptor comes from a man aged 45-65 years with urothelial cancer. CDR3 sequence: CASRQGQVYSNQPQHF. CDR3 DNA sequence: TGTGCCAGCAGGCAGGGACAGGTCTATAGCAATCAGCCCCAGCATTTT.